This T cell receptor beta chain derives from a study of control samples from healthy donors and cancer patients. There are 15 residues in the CDR3. Per the germline V gene, CDR1 is SEHNR and CDR2 is FQNEAQ (reference sequence). The germline V and J ends were trimmed by 5 bases and 0 bases, with 10 bases remaining between them. Generated by immunoSEQ multiplex PCR, the TCRdb table keeps only in-frame clones and is missing some. The sample lists 150,000 to 200,000 clones, roughly 93% seen once, with over 4% in the top ten. The source is a woman aged 55 to 70 in good health. The chain uses TRBV7-9 and TRBJ1-4, with D possibly TRBD1 on 5 matching bases. What was sequenced was blood. The CDR3 loop reads CASSPPGTTNEKLFF. CDR3 coding DNA: TGTGCCAGCAGCCCACCAGGGACAACTAATGAAAAACTGTTTTTT. The full variable domain, rest sourced from reference TRBV7-9 and TRBJ1-4, is DTGVSQNPRHKITKRGQNVTFRCDPISEHNRLYWYRQTLGQGPEFLTYFQNEAQLEKSRLLSDRFSAERPKGSFSTLEIQRTEQGDSAMYLCASSPPGTTNEKLFFGSGTQLSVL.